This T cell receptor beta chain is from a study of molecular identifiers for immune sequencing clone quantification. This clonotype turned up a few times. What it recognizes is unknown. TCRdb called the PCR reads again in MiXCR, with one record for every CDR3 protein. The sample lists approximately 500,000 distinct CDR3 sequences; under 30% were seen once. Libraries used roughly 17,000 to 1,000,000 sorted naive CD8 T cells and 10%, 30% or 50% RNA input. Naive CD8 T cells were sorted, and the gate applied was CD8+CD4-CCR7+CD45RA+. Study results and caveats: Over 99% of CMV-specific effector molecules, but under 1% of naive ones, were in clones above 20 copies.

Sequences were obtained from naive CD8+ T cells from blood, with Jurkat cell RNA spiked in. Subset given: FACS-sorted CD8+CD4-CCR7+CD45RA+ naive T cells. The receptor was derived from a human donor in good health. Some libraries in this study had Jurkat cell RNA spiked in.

The CDR3 bases are TGTGCCAGCAGCGTGAGCCCCCCGACGGGACCCCGGAACACCGGGGAGCTGTTTTTT. Amino acid sequence: CASSVSPPTGPRNTGELFF. This chain uses TRBV9 with TRBJ2-2; the D call may be TRBD1 or TRBD2 (5 bases each). The CDR3 runs to 19 residues. Trimming stripped 2 bases from V and 1 base from J, with 21 bases between. Germline assignment: CDR1 SGDLS and CDR2 YYNGEE.